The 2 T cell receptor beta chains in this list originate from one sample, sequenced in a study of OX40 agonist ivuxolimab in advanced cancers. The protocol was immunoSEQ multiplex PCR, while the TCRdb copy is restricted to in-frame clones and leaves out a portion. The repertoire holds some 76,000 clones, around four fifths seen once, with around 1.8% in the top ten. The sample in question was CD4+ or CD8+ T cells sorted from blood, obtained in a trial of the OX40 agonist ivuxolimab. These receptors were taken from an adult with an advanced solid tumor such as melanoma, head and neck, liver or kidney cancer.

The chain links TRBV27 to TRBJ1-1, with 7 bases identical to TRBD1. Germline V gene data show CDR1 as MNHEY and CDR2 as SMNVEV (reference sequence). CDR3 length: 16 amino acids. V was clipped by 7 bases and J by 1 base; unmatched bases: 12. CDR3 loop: CASTPGGRTGNTEAFF. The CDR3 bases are TGTGCCAGCACTCCTGGGGGGAGGACAGGGAACACTGAAGCTTTCTTT.

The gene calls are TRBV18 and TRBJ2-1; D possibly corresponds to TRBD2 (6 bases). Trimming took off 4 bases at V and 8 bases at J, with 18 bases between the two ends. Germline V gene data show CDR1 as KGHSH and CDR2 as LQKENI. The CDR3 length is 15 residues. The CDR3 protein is CASSLATSSVHEQFF. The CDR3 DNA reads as TGTGCCAGCTCACTAGCTACTAGCTCGGTCCATGAGCAGTTCTTC. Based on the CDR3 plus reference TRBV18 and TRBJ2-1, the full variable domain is NAGVMQNPRHLVRRRGQEARLRCSPMKGHSHVYWYRQLPEEGLKFMVYLQKENIIDESGMPKERFSAEFPKEGPSILRIQQVVRGDSAAYFCASSLATSSVHEQFFGPGTRLTVL.